The 25 T cell receptor beta chains in this list originate from one sample, sequenced in a study of PD-1 blockade in classical Hodgkin lymphoma. TCRdb's copy holds only in-frame clones and misses some; the assay was immunoSEQ multiplex PCR. The table records about 99,000 clones, around 81% of them present only once. Each patient relapsed following autologous stem cell transplantation, and prior brentuximab vedotin exposure differed. Sequencing was performed on peripheral blood mononuclear cells (PBMCs), taken before the second cycle of nivolumab. The receptors were sampled from a human donor with classical Hodgkin lymphoma.

V usage is TRBV10-2 and J usage is TRBJ1-2, with D tentatively TRBD1 (5 bases). Trimming removed 9 bases from V and 8 bases from J, with 16 bases in between. Germline lookup yields CDR1 WSHSY and CDR2 SAAADI. The CDR3 totals 12 residues. CDR3 region: CASRDGVGGYTF. CDR3 bases: TGCGCCAGTAGGGACGGAGTAGGAGGCTACACCTTC.

V gene TRBV4-1 combines with J gene TRBJ2-5; D not resolved. Deletions cut 0 bases from V and 1 base from J, with 9 bases between. The V gene's germline CDR1 is MGHRA and CDR2 YSYEKL. The CDR3 spans 15 residues. In DNA, the CDR3 is TGCGCCAGCAGCCAAGACAGGACCAGCCAAGAGACCCAGTACTTC. It translates to CASSQDRTSQETQYF.

V gene TRBV11-2 combines with J gene TRBJ2-1, with 9 positions matching TRBD2. In germline, CDR1 is SGHAT, CDR2 FQNNGV. The CDR3 covers 14 residues. J was trimmed by 7 bases and V by 3 bases; bases with no gene match: 4. The CDR3: CASSLASGINEQFF. In DNA form, the CDR3 reads TGTGCCAGCAGCTTGGCTAGCGGGATTAATGAGCAGTTCTTC. Complete variable domain (other parts from reference TRBV11-2 and TRBJ2-1): EAGVAQSPRYKIIEKRQSVAFWCNPISGHATLYWYQQILGQGPKLLIQFQNNGVVDDSQLPKDRFSAERLKGVDSTLKIQPAKLEDSAVYLCASSLASGINEQFFGPGTRLTVL.

The chain couples TRBV9 to TRBJ2-1; 12 bases fit TRBD2. J lost 10 bases, V lost 0 bases, and 8 bases had no gene match. Per the germline V gene, CDR1 is SGDLS and CDR2 is YYNGEE. CDR3 length: 16 amino acids. This chain's CDR3 is CASSVGLAGADVEQFF. In DNA, the CDR3 is TGTGCCAGCAGCGTAGGACTAGCGGGAGCTGATGTGGAGCAGTTCTTC.

The chain carries TRBV30 and TRBJ1-2; weak D call: TRBD1 (5 bases). V was shortened by 1 base and J by 8 bases, with 32 bases between the two germline ends. Germline lookup yields CDR1 GTSNPN and CDR2 SVGIG (reference sequence). The CDR3 totals 19 residues. CDR3 residues: CAWSAPPGRIGAHARGYTF. The DNA for the CDR3 is TGTGCCTGGAGTGCACCCCCGGGGCGGATTGGGGCGCATGCTAGGGGCTACACCTTC.

The chain joins TRBV7-2 to TRBJ1-4, with unresolved D. CDR3 length: 13 residues. V lost 3 bases, J lost 4 bases, and 6 bases lay in between. Germline V gene lookup returns CDR1 SGHTA and CDR2 FQGNSA. The CDR3 spells CASSLTFNEKLFF. The CDR3 region has the DNA TGTGCCAGCAGCTTGACCTTTAATGAAAAACTGTTTTTT.

The CDR3 is CASSPGTSGSSGELFF. DNA for the CDR3: TGTGCCAGCAGCCCTGGGACTAGCGGGAGTTCCGGGGAGCTGTTTTTT. The rearrangement links TRBV11-2 to TRBJ2-2; 14 nucleotides agree with TRBD2. The V gene end was trimmed by 5 bases and the J gene end by 6 bases; junction bases not matched to a gene: 5. Germline loops: CDR1 SGHAT, CDR2 FQNNGV. This CDR3 is built from 16 residues.

The J gene is TRBJ1-5, the V gene TRBV5-6; no clear D gene. In germline, CDR1 is SGHDT, CDR2 YYEEEE. This CDR3 comprises 15 residues. Trimming removed 2 bases at V and 6 bases at J, with 15 bases between. CDR3 sequence (DNA): TGTGCCAGCAGCTTTGGGCGCGAAGGTCGTCAGCCCCAGCATTTT. Translating it yields CASSFGREGRQPQHF.

This sequence joins TRBV7-2 and TRBJ1-2; no clear D gene. The germline V gene has CDR1 SGHTA and CDR2 FQGNSA. The CDR3 sequence is 14 residues long. V lost 0 bases and J 6 bases, leaving 11 bases between the germline ends. CDR3 loop: CASSLAVESNGYTF. The CDR3 DNA sequence: TGTGCCAGCAGCTTAGCAGTGGAGTCCAATGGCTACACCTTC.

The chain combines TRBV11-2 with TRBJ2-1; no clear D. From germline, CDR1 is SGHAT and CDR2 FQNNGV. Trimming stripped 4 bases from V and 4 bases from J, with 14 bases between. This CDR3 is 15 amino acids long. CDR3 DNA: TGTGCCAGCAGCTCCCCCACCCACGTATACAATGAGCAGTTCTTC. Amino acids: CASSSPTHVYNEQFF.

The rearrangement joins TRBV6-5 to TRBJ1-2; the D gene is possibly TRBD1 (6 bases). V was shortened by 0 bases and J by 8 bases, with 16 bases between the two germline ends. This CDR3 spans 15 amino acids. The V gene's germline CDR1 is MNHEY and CDR2 SVGAGI. This CDR3 reads CASSYSPLGGYGYTF. The CDR3 DNA sequence: TGTGCCAGCAGTTACTCCCCCCTAGGGGGTTACGGCTACACCTTC.

In DNA form, the CDR3 reads TGTGCCAGCAGCCCACGGACTAGCGGGGGCTACAATGAGCAGTTCTTC. This gives the protein CASSPRTSGGYNEQFF. This rearrangement joins TRBV7-2 to TRBJ2-1; 13 bases agree with TRBD2. The germline V gene has CDR1 SGHTA and CDR2 FQGNSA. CDR3 length equals 16 residues. Germline trimming cut 5 bases from V and 3 bases from J; bases unmatched to any gene: 4.

V and J are TRBV5-4 and TRBJ1-6; no clear D gene. V was shortened by 0 bases and J by 9 bases, with 13 bases between the two germline ends. The CDR3 is 15 residues long. Germline CDR1 and CDR2: SGHNT and YYREEE (reference sequence). The CDR3 spells CASSLESQPISPLHF. The CDR3 coding sequence is TGTGCCAGCAGCTTGGAATCACAACCCATTTCACCCCTCCACTTT.

The gene calls are TRBV28 and TRBJ2-5; 11 nucleotides match TRBD1. The germline V gene encodes CDR1 MDHEN and CDR2 SYDVKM. This CDR3 contains 14 residues. V lost 2 bases and J lost 4; bases outside the gene matches: 0. In nucleotides, the CDR3 is TGTGCCAGCAGTTTAGGGACAGGGGGAGAGACCCAGTACTTC. Translating gives CASSLGTGGETQYF.

V is TRBV19 and J is TRBJ2-5; D is tentatively TRBD1 or TRBD2 (7 bases each). The CDR3 is made up of 14 amino acids. Trimming stripped 7 bases from V and 5 bases from J, with 17 bases between. CDR1 is LNHDA, CDR2 SQIVND, per germline (reference sequence). The CDR3, as DNA: TGTGCCAGTAACTTGGGAGGGGGCAGCGAGACCCAGTACTTC. Amino acids: CASNLGGGSETQYF.

This clone was observed at least ten times. J is TRBJ1-3 and V is TRBV19; the D gene is possibly TRBD1 (5 bases). Germline assignment: CDR1 LNHDA and CDR2 SQIVND (reference sequence). V lost 3 bases to trimming and J lost 9 bases, with 12 bases between them. The CDR3 consists of 13 residues. CDR3 bases: TGTGCCAGTAGTATCGGGGGAGAATCCACCATATATTTT. Amino acids: CASSIGGESTIYF.

The chain couples TRBV6-6 to TRBJ2-3, with 11 bases aligning to TRBD2. In germline, CDR1 is MNHNY, CDR2 SVGAGI (reference sequence). V gave up 5 bases and J gave up 2 bases; unmatched junction bases: 6. The CDR3 totals 16 residues. CDR3 nucleotides: TGTGCCAGCAGTAAAGGACTAGCGGGCTACACAGATACGCAGTATTTT. It codes for CASSKGLAGYTDTQYF.

The gene calls are TRBV11-3 and TRBJ2-1; D might be TRBD2 (5 bases). This CDR3 is built from 15 residues. Germline-derived CDR1 and CDR2 are SGHNT and YENEEA. Trimming stripped 1 base from V and 4 bases from J, with 11 bases between. The CDR3 spells CASSLGGGRYNEQFF. The CDR3 coding sequence is TGTGCCAGCAGCTTAGGTGGCGGGCGGTACAATGAGCAGTTCTTC.

J is TRBJ2-2 and V is TRBV9, with D possibly TRBD2 on 5 matching bases. The V gene's germline CDR1 is SGDLS and CDR2 YYNGEE. The CDR3 length is 15 residues. V was cut by 0 bases and J by 7 bases, with 13 bases left in between. The chain's CDR3 is CASSVDWSAGGELFF. The CDR3 DNA reads as TGTGCCAGCAGCGTAGATTGGAGCGCGGGCGGGGAGCTGTTTTTT.

Here the CDR3 reads CARSLRFRTNYGYTF. CDR3 nucleotides: TGTGCCAGAAGCTTGCGGTTCCGAACTAACTATGGCTACACCTTC. This chain uses TRBV5-3 with TRBJ1-2, with D unclear. TRBV5-3 is an ORF for which the function is uncertain. Trimming cost V 1 base and J 0 bases, with 10 bases left between them. This CDR3 has 15 residues.

The chain has TRBV15 and TRBJ2-3; 7 bases match TRBD2. The CDR3 extends over 14 amino acids. The V and J ends lost 5 bases and 0 bases, in that order; junction bases with no gene match: 2. Looked up from germline, CDR1 is LNHNV and CDR2 is YYDKDF (reference sequence). The CDR3 reads CATSGSGSTDTQYF. CDR3 DNA: TGTGCCACCAGCGGTAGCGGGAGCACAGATACGCAGTATTTT.

The chain employs TRBV11-1 and TRBJ2-3, with TRBD2 as a possible D gene (6 bases). Trimming removed 11 bases from V and 2 bases from J, with 17 bases in between. This CDR3 has 14 amino acids. Germline CDR1 and CDR2: SGHAT and FQDESV (reference sequence). CDR3 coding DNA: TGTGCCTCTAGAGGGCGGGATTACACAGATACGCAGTATTTT. Its protein product is CASRGRDYTDTQYF.

The gene calls are TRBV11-2 and TRBJ2-5; 10 bases fit TRBD2. CDR3 length equals 15 residues. V shed 6 bases and J 3 bases; nucleotides not matched to a gene: 7. Germline CDR1 is SGHAT and CDR2 is FQNNGV. CDR3: CASRLHTSGEETQYF. CDR3 nucleotides: TGTGCCAGCAGACTCCACACTAGCGGGGAAGAGACCCAGTACTTC.

The rearrangement joins TRBV27 to TRBJ2-1; 11 bases align to TRBD2. V gave up 6 bases and J gave up 5 bases; unmatched junction bases: 12. Germline V CDR1 and CDR2: MNHEY, SMNVEV (reference sequence). This CDR3 is built from 17 residues. The CDR3 reads CASRVGLAGLFNNEQFF. For the CDR3, the DNA is TGTGCCAGCAGGGTTGGACTAGCGGGCCTGTTTAACAATGAGCAGTTCTTC.

This clone has only a few counts. For the CDR3, the DNA is TGTGCCTGGAGTAGACTAGCGGGAGGGCAAGAGTTCTTC. Its translation: CAWSRLAGGQEFF. The rearrangement links TRBV30 to TRBJ2-1; 14 bases map to TRBD2. The germline V gene has CDR1 GTSNPN and CDR2 SVGIG (reference sequence). V lost 2 bases to trimming and J lost 14 bases; unmatched junction nucleotides: 5. The CDR3 totals 13 residues. The variable domain in full, completed from reference TRBV30 and TRBJ2-1, reads SQTIHQWPATLVQPVGSPLSLECTVEGTSNPNLYWYRQAAGRGLQLLFYSVGIGQISSEVPQNLSASRPQDRQFILSSKKLLLSDSGFYLCAWSRLAGGQEFFGPGTRLTVL.